This T cell receptor (beta chain) was found in a study of long-term antiretroviral therapy in people with HIV. Study-wide results and caveats: The data indicate that diversity increased after ART but remained below transplant donor controls.

About this clone: What it binds is not known.

This was the immunoSEQ v3.0 assay at survey level. Sequenced by immunoSEQ multiplex PCR; TCRdb stores in-frame clones only, minus some. The table includes 25,000 to 35,000 clones, 60% to 85% detected once. Trimming took off 5 bases at V and 3 bases at J, with 8 bases between the two ends. CDR3 size: 13 residues. The germline V gene encodes CDR1 SGHTS and CDR2 YDEGEE. The V gene is TRBV5-8, the J gene TRBJ2-2, with no clear D. Material: unsorted PBMCs, obtained 3.1 years after starting antiretroviral therapy. The receptor was isolated from a woman in her forties or fifties with HIV. CDR3 in amino acids: CASRIRDTGELFF. CDR3 sequence (DNA): TGTGCCAGCAGGATCCGGGACACCGGGGAGCTGTTTTTT.